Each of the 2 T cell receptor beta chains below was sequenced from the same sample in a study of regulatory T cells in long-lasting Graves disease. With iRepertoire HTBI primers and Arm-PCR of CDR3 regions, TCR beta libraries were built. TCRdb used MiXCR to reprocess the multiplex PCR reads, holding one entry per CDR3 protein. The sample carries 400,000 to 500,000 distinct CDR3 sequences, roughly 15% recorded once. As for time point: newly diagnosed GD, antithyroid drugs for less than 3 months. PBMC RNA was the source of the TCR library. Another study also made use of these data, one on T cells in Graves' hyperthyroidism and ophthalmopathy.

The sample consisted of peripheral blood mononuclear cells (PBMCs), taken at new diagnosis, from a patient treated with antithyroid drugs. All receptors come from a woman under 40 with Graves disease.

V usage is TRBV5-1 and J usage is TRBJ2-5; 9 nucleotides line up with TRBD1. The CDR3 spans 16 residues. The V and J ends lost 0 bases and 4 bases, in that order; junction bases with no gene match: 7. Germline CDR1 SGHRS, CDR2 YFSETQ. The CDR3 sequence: CASSLGGDRAPETQYF. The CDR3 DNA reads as TGCGCCAGCAGCTTGGGAGGGGACAGGGCCCCAGAGACCCAGTACTTC.

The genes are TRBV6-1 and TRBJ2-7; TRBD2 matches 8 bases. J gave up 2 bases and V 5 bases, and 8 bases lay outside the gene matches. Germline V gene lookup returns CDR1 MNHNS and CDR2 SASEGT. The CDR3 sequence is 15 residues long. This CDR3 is CASSPGGEGTYEQYF. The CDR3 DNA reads TGTGCCAGCAGTCCCGGGGGGGAGGGAACCTACGAGCAGTACTTC.